This is a list of T cell receptor beta chains from one sample in a study of T cell responses to AZD1222 COVID-19 vaccine. The method was immunoSEQ multiplex PCR; TCRdb's version includes in-frame clones alone and lacks a portion of them. The sample lists 70,000 or so clones, 80% seen once, with 9.5% to 13% in the top ten. The material was peripheral blood, obtained on day 0 of AZD1222 vaccination. The receptors originated from an adult in good health. Both conserved end residues are part of each CDR3. D genes are given only for firm matches. Expanded clones get a size class; other rows say once, few or many, or leave the size out.

. . TRBJ2-5 TRBV3-1/TRBV3-2 TGTGCCAGCAGCCAGACAAGACAAGAGACCCAGTACTTC CASSQTRQETQYF
. few TRBJ1-6 TRBV5-5 TGTGCCAGCAGCCCGGGCTGGGATGGTTCACCCCTCCACTTT CASSPGWDGSPLHF
. few TRBJ2-1 TRBV2 TGTGCCAGCAACACGGGGGCGAATGAGCAGTTCTTC CASNTGANEQFF
. . TRBJ1-2 TRBV6-6 TGTGCCAGCAGTTACTCCGTCTTCGGTGATGACTATGGCTACACCTTC CASSYSVFGDDYGYTF
TRBD2 few TRBJ2-3 TRBV24-1 TGTGCCACCAGTGAGCCCCTAGCGGGGCCCACCGATACGCAGTATTTT CATSEPLAGPTDTQYF
. few TRBJ2-1 TRBV30 TGTGCCTGGGGCTACAGGGACAATGAGCAGTTCTTC CAWGYRDNEQFF
. . TRBJ1-3 TRBV4-1 TGCGCCAGCAGCCAATTTTCCGGATTTTCGTCAATACCAGGAAACACCATATATTTT CASSQFSGFSSIPGNTIYF
. . TRBJ2-5 TRBV2 TGTGCCAGCAGCCGGGACACGAAAGAGACCCAGTACTTC CASSRDTKETQYF
TRBD1 . TRBJ1-4 TRBV2 TGTGCCAGCAGAACGGACAGGGAAATTGATCGTGAAAAACTGTTTTTT CASRTDREIDREKLFF
. once TRBJ2-1 TRBV7-9 TGTGCCAGCAGCGAGTGGGGACTGTACAATGAGCAGTTCTTC CASSEWGLYNEQFF
. once TRBJ1-1 TRBV1 TGCACCAGCAGCCAAAATCATCATGGGGACACTGAAGCTTTCTTT CTSSQNHHGDTEAFF
. . TRBJ1-1 TRBV27 TGTGCCGCAGGCCTCGGGAACACTGAAGCTTTCTTT CAAGLGNTEAFF
TRBD1 . TRBJ2-2 TRBV9 TGTGCCAGCAGCCCAAGGACAGGGATCGGCGGGGAGCTGTTTTTT CASSPRTGIGGELFF
TRBD2 . TRBJ2-2 TRBV10-1 TGCGCCAGCAGTGAGCGCCCCGGGACTAGCGGGGGGACCGGGGAGCTGTTTTTT CASSERPGTSGGTGELFF
. . TRBJ1-1 TRBV9 TGTGCCAGCAGCCCTCTCCTCCGGGTGGGGTCGGGGAACACTGAAGCTTTCTTT CASSPLLRVGSGNTEAFF
. . TRBJ1-3 TRBV7-9 TGTGCCAGCAGCTCTACAATCACCCGCGGGAGCTCTGGAAACACCATATATTTT CASSSTITRGSSGNTIYF
. . TRBJ1-2 TRBV7-2 TGTGCCAGCAGCCTAAGGACGGTCTACACCTTC CASSLRTVYTF
. . TRBJ1-1 TRBV3-1/TRBV3-2 TGTGCCAGCAGCCCTTCGGGACGGTGGGCCACTGAAGCTTTCTTT CASSPSGRWATEAFF
. . TRBJ2-5 TRBV7-3 TGTGCCAGCAGCTTACGAGCAGGGGGGGAGACCCAGTACTTC CASSLRAGGETQYF
. . TRBJ2-2 TRBV30 TGTGCCTGGAGGCGGGGCCCGGATACCGGGGAGCTGTTTTTT CAWRRGPDTGELFF
TRBD1 . TRBJ1-1 TRBV19 TGTGCCAGTAGCCCGACAGGGTATGAAGCTTTCTTT CASSPTGYEAFF
TRBD1 . TRBJ1-5 TRBV2 TGTGCCAGCAGGGAGGGGGCAGGGAATCAGCCCCAGCATTTT CASREGAGNQPQHF
. . TRBJ2-5 TRBV14 TGTGCCAGCAGCCAAGGACTCCTGGGGGGATTTTTGCAGACCCAGTACTTC CASSQGLLGGFLQTQYF
. . TRBJ2-5 TRBV10-3 TGTGCCATCGGAGGGGGGGGGCCCGAAGAGACCCAGTACTTC CAIGGGGPEETQYF
. few TRBJ2-1 TRBV5-8 TGTGCCAGCAGCAAACAATTAGCGGTGGACTCCTACAATGAGCAGTTCTTC CASSKQLAVDSYNEQFF
TRBD1 . TRBJ1-1 TRBV20-1 TGCAGTGCTAGTAACAGGGGATCGAACACTGAAGCTTTCTTT CSASNRGSNTEAFF
TRBD2 . TRBJ2-7 TRBV2 TGTGCCAGCAGTGACGAGGGAGGGATCACCTACGGCGAGCAGTACTTC CASSDEGGITYGEQYF
. . TRBJ2-1 TRBV19 TGTGCCAGTAGTATTGAACAGGCGACCTACAATGAGCAGTTCTTC CASSIEQATYNEQFF
. . TRBJ1-3 TRBV7-6 TGTGCCAGCAGCCGCACACCGGAGGGTGGAAACACCATATATTTT CASSRTPEGGNTIYF
. . TRBJ1-2 TRBV27 TGTGCCAGCTCACCCCTCGGGGATGGCTACACCTTC CASSPLGDGYTF
. . TRBJ2-3 TRBV6-5 TGTGCCAGCAGGGGGGCTAGCACAGATACGCAGTATTTT CASRGASTDTQYF
. . TRBJ2-2 TRBV19 TGTGCGGTCGGACCTAGGAACACCGGGGAGCTGTTTTTT CAVGPRNTGELFF
. . TRBJ1-1 TRBV6-1 TGTGCCAGCAGTGATGGGGGGTACACTGAAGCTTTCTTT CASSDGGYTEAFF
. . TRBJ2-7 TRBV7-2 TGTGCCAGCAGACTAAGGGCCGGGAGCTCCTACGAGCAGTACTTC CASRLRAGSSYEQYF
. once TRBJ2-2 TRBV27 TGTGCCAGCAGTCCCCATATTCAAGTCTTTCTAAACACCGGGGAGCTGTTTTTT CASSPHIQVFLNTGELFF
. . TRBJ2-1 TRBV4-1 TGCGCCAGCAGCCAAGGCACCGGGAAGAACAATGAGCAGTTCTTC CASSQGTGKNNEQFF
. . TRBJ2-7 TRBV4-1 TGCGCCAGCAGCCAAGAACAGGGTTCGTACGAGCAGTACTTC CASSQEQGSYEQYF
. . TRBJ2-1 TRBV6-6 TGTGCCAGCGGATTTGGGGGTAGCGGCAATGAGCAGTTCTTC CASGFGGSGNEQFF
. . TRBJ2-7 TRBV14 TGTGCCAGCAGCCAAGTCGTCTCCTACGAGCAGTACTTC CASSQVVSYEQYF
. . TRBJ2-3 TRBV30 TGTGCCTGGAGTGTCCCAGGGGCCACAGATACGCAGTATTTT CAWSVPGATDTQYF
. . TRBJ2-6 TRBV5-1 TGCGCCAGCAGCTTGGATAGCTCTGGGGCCAACGTCCTGACTTTC CASSLDSSGANVLTF
. . TRBJ2-7 TRBV7-2 TGTGCCAGCAGCCCGGAGGTCTCGAAACACTACGAGCAGTACTTC CASSPEVSKHYEQYF